This is a list of T cell receptor beta chains from one sample in a study of OX40 agonist ivuxolimab in advanced cancers. Data came from immunoSEQ multiplex PCR; TCRdb stores just in-frame clones and leaves some out. The sample records around 76,000 clones, approximately 80% being singletons. The sequenced sample was CD4+ or CD8+ T cells sorted from blood, obtained in a trial of the OX40 agonist ivuxolimab. The origin of the receptors is an adult with an advanced solid tumor such as melanoma, head and neck, liver or kidney cancer. Both conserved end residues are part of each CDR3. The order of the fields is D gene, V gene, J gene, clone size, CDR3 DNA, CDR3 protein. A D gene is named only where the DNA matches it firmly. Clone size, where shown, is once, few, many, or a class for clones that have expanded.

d_call: .; v_call: TRBV27; j_call: TRBJ2-1; clone_size: .; cdr3_nt: TGTGCCAGCAGAAAGGACTACAATGAGCAGTTCTTC; cdr3_aa: CASRKDYNEQFF
d_call: .; v_call: TRBV7-8; j_call: TRBJ2-3; clone_size: .; cdr3_nt: TGTGCCAGCAGCCAATACTGGGGAGATACGCAGTATTTT; cdr3_aa: CASSQYWGDTQYF
d_call: .; v_call: TRBV28; j_call: TRBJ1-2; clone_size: .; cdr3_nt: TGTGCCAGCAGCGGGAGGGGTGGCTACACCTTC; cdr3_aa: CASSGRGGYTF
d_call: TRBD1; v_call: TRBV5-1; j_call: TRBJ1-2; clone_size: .; cdr3_nt: TGCGCCAGCAGCTTATCGGGACAGGCTAACTATGGCTACACCTTC; cdr3_aa: CASSLSGQANYGYTF
d_call: TRBD1; v_call: TRBV2; j_call: TRBJ1-1; clone_size: .; cdr3_nt: TGTGCCAGCAGAGATATACAGGGGCAAGCTGAAGCTTTCTTT; cdr3_aa: CASRDIQGQAEAFF
d_call: .; v_call: TRBV14; j_call: TRBJ2-1; clone_size: once; cdr3_nt: TGTGCCAGCAGCCATGCAACGGGGGGCCCGCAGTTCTTC; cdr3_aa: CASSHATGGPQFF
d_call: .; v_call: TRBV9; j_call: TRBJ2-3; clone_size: .; cdr3_nt: TGTGCCAGCAGCGCCTTTGGGGGTCTGGGCACAGATACGCAGTATTTT; cdr3_aa: CASSAFGGLGTDTQYF
d_call: .; v_call: TRBV7-2; j_call: TRBJ2-2; clone_size: .; cdr3_nt: TGTGCCAGCAGCCCATCCCGGGGGTCGCTGTTTTTT; cdr3_aa: CASSPSRGSLFF
d_call: .; v_call: TRBV7-9; j_call: TRBJ1-4; clone_size: .; cdr3_nt: TGTGCCAGCAGCTTATCCGGGCTTAATGAAAAACTGTTTTTT; cdr3_aa: CASSLSGLNEKLFF
d_call: TRBD1; v_call: TRBV30; j_call: TRBJ1-1; clone_size: once; cdr3_nt: TGTGCCTGGGACAGGGGGCTGGGCACTGAAGCTTTCTTT; cdr3_aa: CAWDRGLGTEAFF
d_call: .; v_call: TRBV5-1; j_call: TRBJ2-3; clone_size: .; cdr3_nt: TGCGCCAGCAGCTTGCGGAAGGGGCGGGATTTCACAGATACGCAGTATTTT; cdr3_aa: CASSLRKGRDFTDTQYF
d_call: TRBD2; v_call: TRBV9; j_call: TRBJ2-6; clone_size: .; cdr3_nt: TGTGCCAGCAGCGTGTCCGGGACTAGACACTCTGGGGCCAACGTCCTGACTTTC; cdr3_aa: CASSVSGTRHSGANVLTF
d_call: .; v_call: TRBV18; j_call: TRBJ1-1; clone_size: .; cdr3_nt: TGTGCCAGCTCACCCTTCCCGAACACTGAAGCTTTCTTT; cdr3_aa: CASSPFPNTEAFF
d_call: .; v_call: TRBV7-8; j_call: TRBJ2-2; clone_size: .; cdr3_nt: TGTGCCAGCAGCTTAGGGTATTCCGGGGAGCTGTTTTTT; cdr3_aa: CASSLGYSGELFF
d_call: .; v_call: TRBV10-3; j_call: TRBJ2-1; clone_size: .; cdr3_nt: TGTGCCATCAGTGACCCAGACAGTATCGATGAGCAGTTCTTC; cdr3_aa: CAISDPDSIDEQFF
d_call: .; v_call: TRBV28; j_call: TRBJ1-6; clone_size: .; cdr3_nt: TGTGCCAGCAGTATAATCCAGCCGGATAATTCACCCCTCCACTTT; cdr3_aa: CASSIIQPDNSPLHF
d_call: .; v_call: TRBV4-1; j_call: TRBJ2-2; clone_size: .; cdr3_nt: TGCGCCAGCAGCCCTGGATTCGGCCGCACCGGGGAGCTGTTTTTT; cdr3_aa: CASSPGFGRTGELFF
d_call: .; v_call: TRBV6-5; j_call: TRBJ1-2; clone_size: .; cdr3_nt: TGTGCCAGCAGTTACTCGGTGGCAGGGGTGGCCTATGGCTACACCTTC; cdr3_aa: CASSYSVAGVAYGYTF
d_call: TRBD1; v_call: TRBV5-6; j_call: TRBJ1-3; clone_size: .; cdr3_nt: TGTGCCAGCAGCTTCTGGACAGGGGCGAGCTCTGGAAACACCATATATTTT; cdr3_aa: CASSFWTGASSGNTIYF
d_call: .; v_call: TRBV6-6; j_call: TRBJ2-3; clone_size: .; cdr3_nt: TGTGCCAGCAGTTCGTCCGGGAGAAGCGCAGATACGCAGTATTTT; cdr3_aa: CASSSSGRSADTQYF
d_call: .; v_call: TRBV28; j_call: TRBJ1-2; clone_size: .; cdr3_nt: TGTGCCAGCAGTTTAGGGGTGGGCAGGAACTATGGCTACACCTTC; cdr3_aa: CASSLGVGRNYGYTF
d_call: .; v_call: TRBV6-5; j_call: TRBJ1-2; clone_size: .; cdr3_nt: TGTGCCAGCAGTTCCCAGACAGGTCATTGGGGCTACACCTTC; cdr3_aa: CASSSQTGHWGYTF
d_call: TRBD2; v_call: TRBV10-2; j_call: TRBJ2-1; clone_size: .; cdr3_nt: TGCGCCAGCAGAGGGACTAGCGGGGGGGCCTATGAGCAGTTCTTC; cdr3_aa: CASRGTSGGAYEQFF
d_call: .; v_call: TRBV28; j_call: TRBJ1-6; clone_size: .; cdr3_nt: TGTGCCAGCAGTCCCAAAAATTCACCCCTCCACTTT; cdr3_aa: CASSPKNSPLHF
d_call: .; v_call: TRBV19; j_call: TRBJ2-7; clone_size: .; cdr3_nt: TGTGCCAGTAGTATGGGGCCGAGGGCCTACGAGCAGTACTTC; cdr3_aa: CASSMGPRAYEQYF
d_call: .; v_call: TRBV5-4; j_call: TRBJ1-6; clone_size: .; cdr3_nt: TGTGCCAGCCGGAGGGCGGTAGGAGACAATTCACCCCTCCACTTT; cdr3_aa: CASRRAVGDNSPLHF
d_call: .; v_call: TRBV19; j_call: TRBJ1-1; clone_size: .; cdr3_nt: TGTGCCAGTAGTATCTCCGGACAGTCTCCCTTTATGAACACTGAAGCTTTCTTT; cdr3_aa: CASSISGQSPFMNTEAFF
d_call: .; v_call: TRBV9; j_call: TRBJ2-6; clone_size: .; cdr3_nt: TGTGCCAGCAGCGAGGGAGAGAACCACTTATTCTCTGGGGCCAACGTCCTGACTTTC; cdr3_aa: CASSEGENHLFSGANVLTF
d_call: .; v_call: TRBV18; j_call: TRBJ1-5; clone_size: .; cdr3_nt: TGTGCCAGCTCACCACAAACAGGCAATCAGCCCCAGCATTTT; cdr3_aa: CASSPQTGNQPQHF
d_call: .; v_call: TRBV2; j_call: TRBJ1-6; clone_size: .; cdr3_nt: TGTGCCAGCAGTGAAGGGTTTTTAAGGTCACCCCTCCACTTT; cdr3_aa: CASSEGFLRSPLHF
d_call: .; v_call: TRBV13; j_call: TRBJ2-2; clone_size: .; cdr3_nt: TGTGCCAGCAGCCTTCGGAGCGCGGTCGGGGAGCTGTTTTTT; cdr3_aa: CASSLRSAVGELFF
d_call: TRBD2; v_call: TRBV28; j_call: TRBJ2-3; clone_size: few; cdr3_nt: TGTGCCAGCAGTTTAGAGGTCGGGAGGGCCGGGATGTTGTCGCAGTATTTT; cdr3_aa: CASSLEVGRAGMLSQYF
d_call: .; v_call: TRBV18; j_call: TRBJ1-1; clone_size: .; cdr3_nt: TGTGCCAGCTCACCCGGACAGTACACTGAAGCTTTCTTT; cdr3_aa: CASSPGQYTEAFF
d_call: .; v_call: TRBV5-6; j_call: TRBJ1-1; clone_size: few; cdr3_nt: TGTGCCAGCAGCTGGAAGACCGGGACGGCAAACACTGAAGCTTTCTTT; cdr3_aa: CASSWKTGTANTEAFF
d_call: .; v_call: TRBV5-6; j_call: TRBJ2-2; clone_size: .; cdr3_nt: TGTGCCAGCAGCTTGTTGCACTCGAACACCGGGGAGCTGTTTTTT; cdr3_aa: CASSLLHSNTGELFF
d_call: .; v_call: TRBV6-6; j_call: TRBJ2-2; clone_size: .; cdr3_nt: TGTGCCAGCAGTCCTGAGGGGACGACCGGGGAGCTGTTTTTT; cdr3_aa: CASSPEGTTGELFF
d_call: .; v_call: TRBV19; j_call: TRBJ1-5; clone_size: .; cdr3_nt: TGTGCCAGTAGAAAGAAAGGGGACACTTATAGCAATCAGCCCCAGCATTTT; cdr3_aa: CASRKKGDTYSNQPQHF
d_call: .; v_call: TRBV7-3; j_call: TRBJ1-1; clone_size: once; cdr3_nt: TGTGCCAGCAGCGTGCAGAAGAACACTGAAGCTTTCTTT; cdr3_aa: CASSVQKNTEAFF
d_call: TRBD2; v_call: TRBV28; j_call: TRBJ2-7; clone_size: few; cdr3_nt: TGTGCCAGCAGTACCCCTCCCTTAGCGGGAGGTGGAGCGCAGTACTTC; cdr3_aa: CASSTPPLAGGGAQYF
d_call: TRBD1; v_call: TRBV7-6; j_call: TRBJ2-2; clone_size: .; cdr3_nt: TGTGCCAGCAGCTTCCGGGACAGGGGATCCGGGGACACCGGGGAGCTGTTTTTT; cdr3_aa: CASSFRDRGSGDTGELFF
d_call: .; v_call: TRBV27; j_call: TRBJ1-2; clone_size: .; cdr3_nt: TGTGCCAGCAGTTTCCGATTGGGTGACGGCTACACCTTC; cdr3_aa: CASSFRLGDGYTF
d_call: .; v_call: TRBV9; j_call: TRBJ1-1; clone_size: .; cdr3_nt: TGTGCCAGCAGAGAAATGAACACTGAAGCTTTCTTT; cdr3_aa: CASREMNTEAFF
d_call: TRBD1; v_call: TRBV14; j_call: TRBJ1-1; clone_size: few; cdr3_nt: TGTGCCAGCAGACAGGGGCGGAACACTGAAGCTTTCTTT; cdr3_aa: CASRQGRNTEAFF
d_call: .; v_call: TRBV14; j_call: TRBJ2-3; clone_size: .; cdr3_nt: TGTGCCAGCAGCCAAGTTGGGGGGCAGATCACAGATACGCAGTATTTT; cdr3_aa: CASSQVGGQITDTQYF
d_call: .; v_call: TRBV5-6; j_call: TRBJ1-2; clone_size: .; cdr3_nt: TGTGCCAGCAGCTTGGCCGATTCGGACAGAATCTATGGCTACACCTTC; cdr3_aa: CASSLADSDRIYGYTF
d_call: .; v_call: TRBV5-4; j_call: TRBJ2-3; clone_size: .; cdr3_nt: TGTGCCAGCAGCTTGGATGTTGGGGGATCAACAGATACGCAGTATTTT; cdr3_aa: CASSLDVGGSTDTQYF
d_call: TRBD2; v_call: TRBV15; j_call: TRBJ2-1; clone_size: .; cdr3_nt: TGTGCCACCAGCAGAGCTCCGGGGACTAGCGGTTACAATGAGCAGTTCTTC; cdr3_aa: CATSRAPGTSGYNEQFF
d_call: .; v_call: TRBV14; j_call: TRBJ2-4; clone_size: once; cdr3_nt: TGTGCCAGCTCCTTTGGCAAAAACATTCAGTACTTC; cdr3_aa: CASSFGKNIQYF